The sequence of this T cell receptor beta chain was determined in a study of cytomegalovirus exposure and HLA in healthy donors. For the study at large: Genotyping of hundreds of donors showed that 70% to 90% belonged to the Caucasian-associated ancestry cluster.

This clone was seen only a few times. These donors counted as nominally healthy when sampled, but unrecorded immune exposures were likely. Researchers ran the PCR with 60 Vbeta and 13 Jbeta primers. Using immunoSEQ multiplex PCR, the repertoire was profiled, and TCRdb retains in-frame clones only, with some absent. The repertoire holds under 250,000 clones, with less than 85% as singletons. Germline V gene lookup returns CDR1 LGHNT and CDR2 FRNRAP. With 1 base removed from V and 4 bases from J, the gap between germline ends came to 13 bases. The CDR3 runs to 15 residues. J is TRBJ1-1 and V is TRBV12-5, with D perhaps matching TRBD1 (5 bases). Sequencing input: PBMCs. The clonotype comes from a man aged 18 to 30 in good health and CMV-seronegative. CDR3 coding DNA: TGTGCTAGTGGTTTGGCCCCAGACGGGGGCACTGAAGCTTTCTTT. It encodes CASGLAPDGGTEAFF.